Reported below is one T cell receptor (beta chain). The data are from a study of T cell responses to AZD1222 COVID-19 vaccine. Libraries were prepared by immunoSEQ multiplex PCR; TCRdb keeps only in-frame clonotypes and omits some of them. The top ten clones hold roughly 2% of a sample with roughly 100,000 clones, approximately 96% of them seen once. The germline CDR1 and CDR2 sequences are SEHNR and FQNEAQ (reference sequence). Trimming stripped 4 bases from V and 6 bases from J, with 16 bases between. The CDR3 loop spans 14 amino acids. Sequenced material: peripheral blood, taken on day 0 of AZD1222 vaccination. The chain is built from TRBV7-9 and TRBJ2-7, with a tentative D call TRBD1 (6 bases). This TCR was recovered from an adult in good health. CDR3 loop: CASSSLTGFAEQYF. CDR3 bases: TGTGCCAGCAGCTCCCTTACAGGGTTCGCCGAGCAGTACTTC.